The subject of this entry is one T cell receptor beta chain. Its cognate antigen is unknown. Using its own MiXCR run on the RACE reads, TCRdb lists one record per CDR3 protein. The sample carries some 300,000 distinct CDR3 sequences, approximately 5% recorded once. The data stem from a study of human T cells and chemical hapten exposure. Study summary: 0.01% DPC was applied to the upper back in patch tests, which were read at 6 days. Study observations and caveats: A positive correlation with patch test score was found for PT1 expanded TCR counts. The formation of large CDR3 similarity clusters by expanded TCRs significantly exceeded that of controls.

This CDR3 has 15 residues. Germline V gene sequence: CDR1 MNHEY, CDR2 SVGEGT. Trimming took 3 bases from V and 4 from J; bases not matched to a gene: 6. As to time point: pre-sensitization, week 0. The treatment was: therapeutic diphenylcyclopropenone sensitization with weekly scalp DPC. This sequence joins TRBV6-2 or TRBV6-3 and TRBJ2-7, with TRBD1 matching over 10 bases. Here the sequenced sample was whole blood, taken in connection with sensitization to the hapten diphenylcyclopropenone (DPC). This receptor was obtained from a woman aged 18-29 years with alopecia areata. Some clones in this sample may be carry-over from other donors' samples. The CDR3 loop reads CASSYTGQGSYEQYF. The CDR3 nucleotides read TGTGCCAGCAGTTATACGGGACAGGGGTCTTACGAGCAGTACTTC.